This T cell receptor beta chain was recovered during a study of blood T cells in healthy people across ages. Study summary: Every two T cells gave about one barcoded beta molecule via template switching. General study points: Whereas aged donors had fewer naive CD4+ cells, long-lived donors had more of them and higher diversity. Investigators viewed diversity estimates from one million T cells as underestimates, the study reported. PBMCs left unsorted prevented a conclusive naive versus antigen-experienced comparison.

Germline V gene lookup returns CDR1 MGHRA and CDR2 YSYEKL. The trim removed 4 bases at V and 2 bases at J, leaving 8 bases unmatched. The CDR3 extends over 17 amino acids. Primers used in a second PCR of roughly 6 to 11 cycles were a sample-barcoded 5' primer and a J-beta primer mix. TCRdb fed the 5' RACE reads into MiXCR, producing one record per CDR3 protein. The sample has fewer than 2,000,000 distinct CDR3 sequences, about 39% seen once. Concerning this clonotype: Antigen specificity is unknown.

The sequenced material came from blood. The clonotype was recovered from a human donor in good health. The chain carries TRBV4-1 and TRBJ2-7; TRBD2 matches at 13 bases. CDR3 sequence: CASSRGLAGDPAYEQYF. CDR3 DNA: TGCGCCAGCAGCCGAGGACTAGCGGGGGATCCCGCCTACGAGCAGTACTTC.